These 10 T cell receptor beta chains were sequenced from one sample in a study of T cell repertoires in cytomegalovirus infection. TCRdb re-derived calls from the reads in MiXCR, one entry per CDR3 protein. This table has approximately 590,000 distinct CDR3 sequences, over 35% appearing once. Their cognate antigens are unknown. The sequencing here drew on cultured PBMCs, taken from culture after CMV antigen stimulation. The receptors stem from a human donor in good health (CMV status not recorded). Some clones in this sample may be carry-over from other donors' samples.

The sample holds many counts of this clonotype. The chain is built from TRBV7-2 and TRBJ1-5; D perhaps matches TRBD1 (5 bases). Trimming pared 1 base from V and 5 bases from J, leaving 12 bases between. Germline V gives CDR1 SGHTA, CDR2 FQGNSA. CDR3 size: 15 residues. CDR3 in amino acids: CASSLVPGGHQPQHF. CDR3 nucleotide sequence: TGTGCCAGCAGCTTAGTCCCGGGGGGTCATCAGCCCCAGCATTTT.

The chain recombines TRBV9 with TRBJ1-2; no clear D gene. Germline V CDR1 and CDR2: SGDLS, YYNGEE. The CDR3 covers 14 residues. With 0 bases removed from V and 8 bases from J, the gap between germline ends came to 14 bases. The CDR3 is CASSVGHPTEGYTF. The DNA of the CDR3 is TGTGCCAGCAGCGTAGGACACCCAACGGAAGGCTACACCTTC. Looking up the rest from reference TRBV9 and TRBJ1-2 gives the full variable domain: DSGVTQTPKHLITATGQRVTLRCSPRSGDLSVYWYQQSLDQGLQFLIQYYNGEERAKGNILERFSAQQFPDLHSELNLSSLELGDSALYFCASSVGHPTEGYTFGSGTRLTVV.

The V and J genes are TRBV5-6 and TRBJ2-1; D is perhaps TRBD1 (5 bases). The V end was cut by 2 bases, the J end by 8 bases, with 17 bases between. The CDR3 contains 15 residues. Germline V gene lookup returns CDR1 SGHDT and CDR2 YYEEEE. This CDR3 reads CASSFPLGVGDEQFF. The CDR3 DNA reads TGTGCCAGCAGCTTCCCCCTAGGGGTAGGGGATGAGCAGTTCTTC.

The CDR3 coding sequence is TGCAGTGCTAGAAACGCGGGACAGGGAGAGAGTTCACCCCTCCACTTT. Translating it yields CSARNAGQGESSPLHF. V gene TRBV20-1 combines with J gene TRBJ1-6, with 9 bases that match TRBD1. CDR3 length: 16 amino acids. Unmatched junction bases numbered 11, after V lost 2 bases and J lost 9 bases. The germline V gene encodes CDR1 DFQATT and CDR2 SNEGSKA (reference sequence).

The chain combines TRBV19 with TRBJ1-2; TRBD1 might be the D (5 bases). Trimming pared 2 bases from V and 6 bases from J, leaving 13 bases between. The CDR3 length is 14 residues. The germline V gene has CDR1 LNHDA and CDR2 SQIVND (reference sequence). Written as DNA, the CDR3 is TGTGCCAGTAGTATAAGCCTGGGGCGAGATGGCTACACCTTC. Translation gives CASSISLGRDGYTF.

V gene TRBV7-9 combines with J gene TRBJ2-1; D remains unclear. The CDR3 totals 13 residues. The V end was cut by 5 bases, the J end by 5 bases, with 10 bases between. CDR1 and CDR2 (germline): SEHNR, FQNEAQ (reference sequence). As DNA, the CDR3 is TGTGCCAGCAGCACCGGAGCCCACAATGAGCAGTTCTTC. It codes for CASSTGAHNEQFF.

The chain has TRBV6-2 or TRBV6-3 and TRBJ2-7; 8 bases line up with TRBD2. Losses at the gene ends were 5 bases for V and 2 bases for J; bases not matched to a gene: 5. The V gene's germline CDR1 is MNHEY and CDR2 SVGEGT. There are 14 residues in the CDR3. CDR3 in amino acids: CASSPAGATYEQYF. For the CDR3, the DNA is TGTGCCAGCAGTCCAGCGGGGGCAACCTACGAGCAGTACTTC.

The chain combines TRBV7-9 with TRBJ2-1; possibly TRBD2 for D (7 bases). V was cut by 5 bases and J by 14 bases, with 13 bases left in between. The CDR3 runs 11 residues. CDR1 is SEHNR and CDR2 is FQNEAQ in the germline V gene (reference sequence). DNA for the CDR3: TGTGCCAGCAGCCGTGGGGGGGCTGAGTTCTTC. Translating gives CASSRGGAEFF.

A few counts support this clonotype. CDR3 region: CASDSSARRETQYF. CDR3 nucleotides: TGTGCCAGCGACTCTAGCGCCAGGAGGGAGACCCAGTACTTC. This sequence joins TRBV6-1 and TRBJ2-5, with D possibly being TRBD2 (6 bases). The germline gives CDR1 MNHNS, CDR2 SASEGT. The CDR3 totals 14 residues. V lost 8 bases, J lost 5 bases, and 18 bases lay in between.

The CDR3 loop reads CASSPSTGAYVTEAFF. For the CDR3, the DNA is TGTGCCAGCTCACCCTCGACAGGCGCGTATGTCACTGAAGCTTTCTTT. The chain carries TRBV18 and TRBJ1-1, with a tentative D call TRBD1 (6 bases). Looked up from germline, CDR1 is KGHSH and CDR2 is LQKENI. The CDR3 length is 16 residues. V lost 3 bases and J 4 bases, leaving 18 bases between the germline ends. The entire variable domain, with the rest obtained from reference TRBV18 and TRBJ1-1, is as follows: NAGVMQNPRHLVRRRGQEARLRCSPMKGHSHVYWYRQLPEEGLKFMVYLQKENIIDESGMPKERFSAEFPKEGPSILRIQQVVRGDSAAYFCASSPSTGAYVTEAFFGQGTRLTVV.